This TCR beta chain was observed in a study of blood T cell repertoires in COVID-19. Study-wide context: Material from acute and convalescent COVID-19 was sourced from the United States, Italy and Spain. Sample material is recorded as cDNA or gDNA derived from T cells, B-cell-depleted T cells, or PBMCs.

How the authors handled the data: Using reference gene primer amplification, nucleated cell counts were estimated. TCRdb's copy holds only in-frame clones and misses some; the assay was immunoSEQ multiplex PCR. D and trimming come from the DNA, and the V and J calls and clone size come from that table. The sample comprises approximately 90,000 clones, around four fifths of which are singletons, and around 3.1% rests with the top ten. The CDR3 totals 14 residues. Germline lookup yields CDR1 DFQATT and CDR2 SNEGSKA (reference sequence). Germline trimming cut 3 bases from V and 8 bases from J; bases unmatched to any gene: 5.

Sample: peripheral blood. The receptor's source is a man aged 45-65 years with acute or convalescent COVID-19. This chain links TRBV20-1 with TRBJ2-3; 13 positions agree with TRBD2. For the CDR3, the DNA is TGCAGTGCTAGTGGACTAGCGGGAGCGGGTACGCAGTATTTT. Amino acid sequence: CSASGLAGAGTQYF.